The clone carrying this T cell receptor beta chain was picked up one time. This sample stems from a study of cytomegalovirus exposure and HLA in healthy donors. Study as a whole: Clustering assigned 70% to 90% of the approximately 400 genotyped donors to the Caucasian-associated ancestry cluster.

Germline CDR1 MNHEY, CDR2 SMNVEV (reference sequence). The CDR3 runs to 12 residues. The V and J ends lost 7 bases and 8 bases respectively, with 9 bases between them. The study ran its PCR with 60 Vbeta and 13 Jbeta primers. Assay used: immunoSEQ multiplex PCR; TCRdb lists only in-frame clones, some missing. The sample comprises tens of thousands of clones, approximately 63% of which are singletons, and 19% rests with the top ten. The TCR originated in a woman in her sixties or seventies in good health and CMV-seropositive. This rearrangement joins TRBV27 to TRBJ1-6, with D possibly being TRBD1 (5 bases). The sequencing input was PBMCs. CDR3 residues: CASKDSHSPLHF. In nucleotides, the CDR3 is TGTGCCAGCAAAGACAGCCATTCACCCCTCCACTTT.